This T cell receptor beta chain was captured by sequencing in a study of T cell responses to AZD1222 COVID-19 vaccine (dated by TCRdb to about 2021). In the study overall: AZD1222 recipients given second doses at about 4 weeks or at about 12 weeks were pooled, since spike-specific TCR depth and breadth were not found to differ between the two schedules. A total of around 240 trial participants underwent TCR sequencing, of whom about 200 had received two doses of AZD1222 and about 26 had received two doses of the MenACWY control vaccine. Enrollment into the trials was organized by age into subgroups of 18-55, 56-69 and 70-plus years, and those subgroups contained roughly 150, 30 and 60 TCR-sequenced participants, respectively. Results the study describes overall, beyond this receptor: Most participants were white British and females outnumbered males, and the authors suggested that clonal diversity may have been underestimated. Conclusions about previously exposed vaccinees are limited because only six or seven AZD1222 recipients were SARS-CoV-2 seropositive at baseline. Because no samples from the day 14 peak response were available, repertoires could be characterized only after the peak T cell response. The whole spike protein was spanned by vaccine-associated CD4 TCRs, and dominant responses were seen in regions 160-218 and 743-854. Epitopes outside the regions mutated in the B.1.351 and B.1.1.7 variants were reportedly recognized by nearly half of the unique spike-specific TCRs. Spike-specific TCR breadth and depth rose significantly after two AZD1222 doses compared with day 0 and with MenACWY recipients. In the small 56-69-year group, the increase in depth fell short of significance, most likely because of low power.

This sample's time point label indicates: baseline before first vaccination. Vaccinee samples came from UK trials COV001 and COV002, including a single-blind randomized controlled phase 2/3 trial of AZD1222 (ChAdOx1 nCoV-19) in healthy adults. Trial participant PBMC samples were collected at day 0 and day 28 after the second dose for TCRbeta chain sequencing. A few counts support this clone. The clone's antigen remains unknown. Per-nucleotide qualities are absent, and no much larger clonotype sits a single base away. The CDR3 regions of human TCRbeta chains were subjected to immunosequencing. The authors' analysis ran thus. TCRs in the repertoires were matched against a reference library of SARS-CoV-2-specific TCRs that had been generated with the MIRA antigen-specificity platform. Breadth was defined as the fraction of unique TCRs that were SARS-CoV-2-associated. Depth was defined as the fraction of total T cells that were SARS-CoV-2-associated. Using the MIRA data, each spike-specific TCR was mapped to the spike region that the TCR reacts to and placed in a CD4 or CD8 class. Log10-transformed breadth and depth values were compared by one-way ANOVA with Sidak's multiple comparisons tests. TCRdb holds this immuneACCESS table with in-frame rearrangements only. Some clones are missing; in checked studies, unresolved V genes explain under half, and the rest has no known cause. Clone size and V and J calls were adopted from that table, with D and trimming inferred from the DNA. The sample table contains over 150,000 clones; only one count was recorded for about nine tenths of them. About 2.5% of the sample belongs to the ten largest clones.

The CDR3 spans 14 residues, from the cysteine through the phenylalanine. Only CDR3 DNA is held: 42 bases, read in frame from base 1. Germline trimming amounts to 1 base on V and 6 bases on J, with 0 as the count of junction bases outside the gene matches. Reading the germline V gene (reference sequence) gives CDR1 LGHDT and CDR2 YNNKEL. The specimen was peripheral blood, collected on day 0 of AZD1222 vaccination. This sequence was found in an adult in good health. The receptor chain draws on TRBV3-1 (or the pseudogene TRBV3-2) and TRBJ1-6, and 7 junctional nucleotides match TRBD1. Here is the DNA: TGTGCCAGCAGCCAAGGACAGGGTAATTCACCCCTCCACTTT. This gives the protein CASSQGQGNSPLHF.